The subject of this entry is one T cell receptor (beta chain). The antigen it binds to is not known. Base qualities are not provided; no much larger clone lies one nucleotide away. The record originates from a study of blood T cell repertoires in COVID-19 (dated by TCRdb to 2020 to 2022). A note on the overall study: Collaborator samples came from the United States, Italy and Spain and covered acute and convalescent phases of COVID-19. The material from the prospective study consisted of cDNA or gDNA derived from T cells, B-cell-depleted T cells, or PBMCs. The dataset comprised deeply sampled blood TCRbeta repertoires from subjects exposed to, actively infected with, or recovered from COVID-19. The repertoires were released in a freely available public database intended as a resource for research on the immune response to SARS-CoV-2. The samples were drawn from two sources: the first 160 participants of the ongoing ImmuneRACE study, and 1,000 to 1,500 subjects contributed by 6 global collaborators. A de-identified subject ID, COVID-19 status, age in years and sex were almost always included in the sample metadata. HLA class I and class II types, where available, came from metadata supplied by the sample provider rather than from assay-based typing.

Whole blood was collected in K2EDTA tubes by collaborating institutions according to the institutions' own protocols. For TCRbeta analysis, collaborators shipped samples as frozen whole blood, isolated PBMCs, or DNA extracted from either of those sample types. CDR1 is given as MNHEY and CDR2 as SVGAGI, both from the germline V gene. The trim is 0 bases for V and 8 bases for J, with a gap of 10 bases between the germline ends. Including cysteine and phenylalanine, the CDR3 has 13 amino acids. Left in the record is the CDR3 DNA by itself, 39 bases read in frame from the first base. TCRbeta CDR3 regions were amplified from genomic DNA by means of the immunoSEQ Assay, a bias-controlled multiplex PCR. In the source study's methods: Nucleated cell counts per sample were estimated from amplification of reference gene primers within the assay. To quantify the absolute abundance of each unique TCRbeta CDR3 rearrangement, sequence reads were collapsed and filtered. For each sample, productive Simpson clonality was calculated as the square root of Simpson's diversity index across productive rearrangements. Not all clones reach the TCRdb copy of this immuneACCESS table, which keeps in-frame sequences only. Checked studies attribute under half of the gap to unresolved V genes and leave the rest unexplained. V and J calls and clone size follow that table, whereas D and trimming were derived from the DNA. Here the sample has hundreds of thousands of clones; under 90% occur a single time. The ten largest clones capture just under 20% of the sample.

Results and caveats for the whole study, not just this receptor: The quantity of clinical and demographic metadata differed by source and by participant and was supplied without curation.

The sequence came from a man in his thirties or forties with active or convalescent COVID-19. The chain uses TRBV6-5 and TRBJ1-1; TRBD1 is a possible D gene, resting on 5 matching bases. Material for sequencing was peripheral blood. The CDR3 in this case is CASSYSRGGEAFF. The DNA is as follows: TGTGCCAGCAGTTACTCGCGGGGCGGGGAAGCTTTCTTT.